The T cell receptor (beta chain) under discussion was sequenced for a study of cytotoxic CD8 clonotypes in ibrutinib-treated CLL listed by TCRdb under 2021. As for the study more broadly: The cohort was composed of 11 relapsed/refractory and about 16 treatment-naive patients; IGHV unmutated status was identified in 17 patients. An average of around 260,000 productive templates and 94,082 productive rearrangements was obtained per sample. Patients were still on ibrutinib when every remission and progressive disease sample was collected. Responses were partial in 25 or so patients and complete in 2; after median about 5.5 years follow-up, about 14 stayed in remission and approximately 12 progressed. Of the roughly 79 people in the trial, 25 to 30 had longitudinal samples available. Cryopreserved peripheral blood mononuclear cells were collected before treatment, at response, and at either disease progression or sustained remission. The response samples were drawn at a median of roughly twelve months into treatment, with a range of about 6 to 40 months.

Paper-wide results and their limitations: Public clonotypes were rare and either shrank or stayed stable during treatment, and the rise in clonality at ibrutinib response reflected expansion of private clonotypes. Clonality increased at ibrutinib response, stayed stable in sustained remission, and fell back toward baseline at progression. Sampling times were not matched between patients in sustained remission and patients whose disease was progressing, and lymph node repertoires were not examined. Baseline clonality was found to be higher than that of age-matched healthy donors and was strongly correlated with circulating CD8+ T-cell counts.

The goal of deep resolution MiSeq sequencing was a depth between 1 in 1 million and 1 in 200,000 T cells, and coverage averaged 10x per clonotype. The immunoSEQ hsTCRB Kit was used to generate the TCR beta libraries. The authors' analysis ran thus. Data were analyzed with ImmunoSEQ Data Assistant and ImmunoSEQ Analyzer, with V, D and J genes assigned per IMGT definitions. Clonality, which ranges from 0 to 1, was calculated by subtracting the normalized Shannon entropy of productive rearrangement frequencies from one. Only overrepresented clonotypes making up at least 0.05% of the repertoire of each patient were included in the public clonotype analysis. Repertoires from thirteen age-matched healthy donors in immuneACCESS were used as clonality controls. Held by TCRdb, this immuneACCESS table contains in-frame sequences only and omits some clones. Under half of the omission traces to an unresolved V gene where checked; the cause of the rest is unknown. V, J and clone size were drawn from that table, and D and trimming were deduced from the DNA. The sample table holds 300,000 or so clones, of which roughly 71% were seen once. The biggest ten clones account for roughly 6% of the sample.

For TCR beta library preparation, about 2.2 micrograms of genomic DNA were extracted from the cryopreserved PBMCs. Longitudinal blood samples from CLL patients on ibrutinib monotherapy were analyzed using high-throughput TCR beta sequencing. Patients were enrolled in a phase 2 open-label single-center ibrutinib monotherapy trial. Notes on this clone: Its antigen is not yet known. The input lacks base qualities; no much larger clone sits a single base away.

Trimming removed 7 bases from V and 10 bases from J, leaving 19 bases between the germline ends. Measured from the cysteine to the phenylalanine, the CDR3 is 12 residues long. Only the CDR3 DNA stays, 36 bases, in frame from base 1. Via the germline V gene, CDR1 is SQVTM and CDR2 ANQGSEA. The specimen comprised PBMCs, sampled after 36 months of ibrutinib treatment. The chain is assembled from TRBV29-1 and TRBJ1-1; the best D guess is TRBD1, with 6 bases matching. This TCR was recovered from a human donor with chronic lymphocytic leukemia. The CDR3 amino acid sequence is: CSGVGGILGAFF. The sequence in DNA is TGCAGCGGGGTAGGGGGGATCTTAGGAGCTTTCTTT.